Below, 23 T cell receptor beta chains from the same sample are listed, as sequenced in a study of shared clonotypes between healthy human individuals. Profiled with immunoSEQ multiplex PCR; TCRdb holds only in-frame clones, not every one. The data contain 450,000 to 500,000 clones, approximately 78% of them singletons. Sequencing input: PBMCs. The receptor set was obtained from a middle-aged woman in good health. Some clones in this sample may be carry-over from other donors' samples.

The genes are TRBV30 and TRBJ2-7; 11 bases line up with TRBD1. CDR3 size: 15 residues. The junction had 5 bases not matched to a gene; V was cut back by 1 base and J by 3 bases. Germline values: CDR1 GTSNPN, CDR2 SVGIG (reference sequence). The CDR3 nucleotides read TGTGCCTGGAGTGCCCCGGGGACAGGGGGCTACGAGCAGTACTTC. Translated: CAWSAPGTGGYEQYF.

This clone has only one observation. The same CDR3 arises from other DNA sequences in this sample as well. The chain links TRBV5-1 to TRBJ1-1; the D gene is possibly TRBD1 (5 bases). The CDR3 is 15 residues long. V was cut by 0 bases and J by 0 bases, with 9 bases left in between. The germline V gene encodes CDR1 SGHRS and CDR2 YFSETQ. The CDR3: CASSLAGPMNTEAFF. CDR3 DNA sequence: TGCGCCAGCAGCTTGGCGGGACCCATGAACACTGAAGCTTTCTTT. The full variable domain, rest sourced from reference TRBV5-1 and TRBJ1-1, is KAGVTQTPRYLIKTRGQQVTLSCSPISGHRSVSWYQQTPGQGLQFLFEYFSETQRNKGNFPGRFSGRQFSNSRSEMNVSTLELGDSALYLCASSLAGPMNTEAFFGQGTRLTVV.

V usage is TRBV5-1 and J usage is TRBJ2-1; TRBD2 aligns across 11 bases. V was clipped by 4 bases and J by 0 bases; unmatched bases: 9. Germline V gene lookup returns CDR1 SGHRS and CDR2 YFSETQ. The CDR3 contains 18 residues. The CDR3 region has the DNA TGCGCCAGCAGCGTAACGGGACTAGCGGAGAGCTCCTACAATGAGCAGTTCTTC. Residues: CASSVTGLAESSYNEQFF.

This chain uses TRBV5-1 with TRBJ2-7; 8 nucleotides agree with TRBD1. With 1 base clipped from V and 0 bases from J, the junction kept 3 bases outside the gene matches. Germline V gene lookup returns CDR1 SGHRS and CDR2 YFSETQ. The CDR3 runs to 15 residues. CDR3 DNA sequence: TGCGCCAGCAGCTTGCCTGGACAGGGCTCCTACGAGCAGTACTTC. Translation gives CASSLPGQGSYEQYF.

V usage is TRBV19 and J usage is TRBJ2-7; D is uncertain. The CDR3 spans 13 residues. The V end was cut by 4 bases, the J end by 4 bases, with 11 bases between. Germline loops: CDR1 LNHDA, CDR2 SQIVND (reference sequence). The chain's CDR3 is CASSKGLKYEQYF. The CDR3 region has the DNA TGTGCCAGTAGTAAAGGTTTGAAGTACGAGCAGTACTTC.

This rearrangement joins TRBV11-1 to TRBJ2-7, with a possible D match to TRBD2 (5 bases). The ends were cut back, 5 bases at V and 9 bases at J, with 11 bases in the middle. Germline V lookup: CDR1 SGHAT, CDR2 FQDESV (reference sequence). The CDR3 is made up of 11 amino acids. In nucleotides, the CDR3 is TGTGCCAGCAGCGAGGACTTGGGGCAGTACTTC. Translating gives CASSEDLGQYF.

V is TRBV15 and J is TRBJ2-7, with D uncertain. From germline, CDR1 is LNHNV and CDR2 YYDKDF (reference sequence). Between the trimmed V and J ends, which lost 0 bases and 3 bases, there was a span of 15 bases. The CDR3 is 16 amino acids. CDR3 loop: CATSRDLWGLSYEQYF. CDR3 bases: TGTGCCACCAGCAGAGATCTGTGGGGATTAAGCTACGAGCAGTACTTC.

To note about this clone: At one end, the junction sequence differs from germline, possibly due to a read error. The rearrangement uses TRBV7-2 and TRBJ1-1; possible D gene TRBD1, 5 bases. Germline CDR1 SGHTA, CDR2 FQGNSA. There are 14 residues in the CDR3. The CDR3 nucleotides read TGTGCCAGCAGCTTAGTCCAGGGAGGCACTGGAGCTTTCTTT. Translated: CASSLVQGGTGAFF.

The V and J genes are TRBV6-4 and TRBJ2-3; D is undetermined. V was shortened by 4 bases and J by 6 bases, with 17 bases between the two germline ends. The CDR3 runs to 15 residues. Germline-derived CDR1 and CDR2 are MRHNA and SNTAGT. The CDR3 loop reads CASSASPFRKDTQYF. The CDR3 DNA sequence: TGTGCCAGCAGTGCCAGTCCGTTCCGTAAGGATACGCAGTATTTT.

The sample holds one count of this clone. V gene TRBV7-9 combines with J gene TRBJ1-1, with 7 bases lining up with TRBD1. The CDR3 runs 17 residues. V lost 2 bases and J lost 0; bases outside the gene matches: 9. In germline, CDR1 is SEHNR, CDR2 FQNEAQ (reference sequence). CDR3 in DNA: TGTGCCAGCAGCTTACCCAGGGGGGGAGGAATGAACACTGAAGCTTTCTTT. Translated: CASSLPRGGGMNTEAFF.

This clone has just one count. The chain recombines TRBV11-2 with TRBJ2-5; D is unresolved. This CDR3 region has 14 residues. V lost 4 bases, J lost 2 bases, and 11 bases lay in between. Germline V gene lookup returns CDR1 SGHAT and CDR2 FQNNGV. The CDR3 loop is CASSSLRIQETQYF. The CDR3 DNA is TGTGCCAGCAGCTCCTTGCGGATTCAAGAGACCCAGTACTTC.

With respect to this clone: The identical CDR3 is also encoded by other nucleotide sequences in the sample. V gene TRBV7-9 combines with J gene TRBJ1-4; D may be TRBD1 (5 bases). The germline V gene has CDR1 SEHNR and CDR2 FQNEAQ (reference sequence). CDR3 length equals 14 residues. V was pared by 5 bases and J by 0 bases, with 7 bases between. CDR3 protein: CASSPGATNEKLFF. In DNA, the CDR3 is TGTGCCAGCAGCCCGGGGGCAACTAATGAAAAACTGTTTTTT.

The CDR3 reads CASSVAGEVTDTQYF. The CDR3 DNA reads TGTGCCAGCAGCGTAGCGGGAGAGGTCACAGATACGCAGTATTTT. This chain connects TRBV21-1 to TRBJ2-3; the DNA was not compared with TRBD2, the D call given in the table. TRBV21-1 is a recognized pseudogene. This CDR3 is built from 15 residues.

CDR3 in amino acids: CASSQTSGTSYNEQFF. In DNA, the CDR3 is TGTGCCAGCAGCCAGACTAGCGGAACCTCCTACAATGAGCAGTTCTTC. The V call is TRBV7-9, the J call TRBJ2-1; 9 bases fit TRBD2. Germline CDR1 is SEHNR and CDR2 is FQNEAQ (reference sequence). After removal of 5 bases from V and 0 bases from J, the junction contained 5 bases not matched to a gene. This CDR3 is 16 amino acids long.

J is TRBJ2-7 and V is TRBV28, with a weak D call TRBD1 (5 bases). CDR3 length: 13 residues. V dropped 3 bases and J dropped 3 bases, with 9 bases sitting between them. CDR1 MDHEN and CDR2 SYDVKM come from the germline V gene. CDR3 loop: CASSFGRDYEQYF. CDR3 sequence (DNA): TGTGCCAGCAGTTTCGGCAGGGACTACGAGCAGTACTTC.

The chain is built from TRBV4-3 and TRBJ1-4; D possibly corresponds to TRBD1 (5 bases). The germline V gene has CDR1 LGHNA and CDR2 YSLEER. The CDR3 spans 16 residues. Trimming cost V 1 base and J 8 bases, with 17 bases left between them. In DNA form, the CDR3 reads TGCGCCAGCAGCCAAGGTGGGGCGGGACTGGGGGAAAAACTGTTTTTT. This encodes CASSQGGAGLGEKLFF.

The V and J genes are TRBV5-1 and TRBJ1-1, with 7 nucleotides matching TRBD1. The trim removed 4 bases at V and 0 bases at J, leaving 6 bases unmatched. CDR3 length equals 15 residues. Per the germline V gene, CDR1 is SGHRS and CDR2 is YFSETQ. The CDR3 sequence is CASSGDRDMNTEAFF. Written as DNA, the CDR3 is TGCGCCAGCAGCGGTGACAGGGATATGAACACTGAAGCTTTCTTT.

This chain links TRBV7-8 with TRBJ2-7, with TRBD1 matching over 9 bases. Germline trimming cut 4 bases from V and 4 bases from J; bases unmatched to any gene: 5. The CDR3 is 14 residues long. Germline values: CDR1 SGHVS, CDR2 FQNEAQ. CDR3 nucleotide sequence: TGTGCCAGCAGCTACGGGACAGGGTTATACGAGCAGTACTTC. Its translation is CASSYGTGLYEQYF.

The V gene is TRBV9, the J gene TRBJ2-7; TRBD1 is a possible D gene (5 bases). V gave up 2 bases and J gave up 4 bases, with 16 bases separating them. The CDR3 extends over 15 amino acids. CDR1 and CDR2 (germline): SGDLS, YYNGEE. The CDR3 DNA follows: TGTGCCAGCAGCGTTTTGGACACCGGGTCGTACGAGCAGTACTTC. It yields the protein CASSVLDTGSYEQYF.

This chain joins TRBV2 and TRBJ2-3; perhaps TRBD2 as D (7 bases). Trimming shortened V by 7 bases and J by 8 bases, and 13 bases separated the two germline ends. The germline gives CDR1 SNHLY, CDR2 FYNNEI. The CDR3 loop spans 12 amino acids. The CDR3 DNA reads as TGTGCCAGCACCCGGGGGGCTGGTACGCAGTATTTT. Translating gives CASTRGAGTQYF.

J is TRBJ2-5 and V is TRBV2; D is undetermined. CDR1 SNHLY and CDR2 FYNNEI come from the germline V gene. V lost 4 bases and J 2 bases, leaving 14 bases between the germline ends. The CDR3 is made up of 15 amino acids. The CDR3 nucleotides are TGTGCCAGCAGTGTGACGATGTGGGGACAAGAGACCCAGTACTTC. The encoded protein is CASSVTMWGQETQYF.

The chain is built from TRBV28 and TRBJ1-1, with a tentative D call TRBD1 (5 bases). The germline CDR1 and CDR2 sequences are MDHEN and SYDVKM. This CDR3 has 15 residues. Trimming shortened V by 5 bases and J by 5 bases, and 18 bases separated the two germline ends. The CDR3 loop is CASSPPPWGRTEAFF. DNA for the CDR3: TGTGCCAGCAGTCCCCCGCCGTGGGGGAGAACTGAAGCTTTCTTT.

This chain uses TRBV7-9 with TRBJ1-3; D possibly corresponds to TRBD1 (5 bases). V was pared by 1 base and J by 3 bases, with 10 bases between. CDR3 length: 15 amino acids. CDR1 and CDR2 (germline): SEHNR, FQNEAQ (reference sequence). The CDR3 DNA sequence: TGTGCCAGCAGCTTAGGGGGCATAAGTGGAAACACCATATATTTT. Its protein is CASSLGGISGNTIYF.